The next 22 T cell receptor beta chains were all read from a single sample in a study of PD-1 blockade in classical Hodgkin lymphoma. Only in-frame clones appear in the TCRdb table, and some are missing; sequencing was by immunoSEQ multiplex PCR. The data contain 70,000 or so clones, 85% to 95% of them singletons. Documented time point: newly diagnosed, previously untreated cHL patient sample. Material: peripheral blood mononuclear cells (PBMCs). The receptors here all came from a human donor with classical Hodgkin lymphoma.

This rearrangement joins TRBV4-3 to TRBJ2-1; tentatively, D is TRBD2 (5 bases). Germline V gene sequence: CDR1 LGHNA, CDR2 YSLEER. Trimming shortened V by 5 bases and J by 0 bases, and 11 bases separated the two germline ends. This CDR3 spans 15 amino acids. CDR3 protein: CASSRGSGSYNEQFF. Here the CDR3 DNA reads TGCGCCAGCAGCAGAGGGAGCGGCTCCTACAATGAGCAGTTCTTC.

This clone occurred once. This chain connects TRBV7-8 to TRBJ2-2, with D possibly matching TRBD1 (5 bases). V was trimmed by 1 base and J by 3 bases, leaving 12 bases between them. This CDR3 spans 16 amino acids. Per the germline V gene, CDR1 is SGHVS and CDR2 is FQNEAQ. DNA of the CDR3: TGTGCCAGCAGCTTAGGTCTCAGGGCGCACACCGGGGAGCTGTTTTTT. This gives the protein CASSLGLRAHTGELFF. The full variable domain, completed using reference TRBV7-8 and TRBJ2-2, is GAGVSQSPRYKVAKRGQDVALRCDPISGHVSLFWYQQALGQGPEFLTYFQNEAQLDKSGLPSDRFFAERPEGSVSTLKIQRTQQEDSAVYLCASSLGLRAHTGELFFGEGSRLTVL.

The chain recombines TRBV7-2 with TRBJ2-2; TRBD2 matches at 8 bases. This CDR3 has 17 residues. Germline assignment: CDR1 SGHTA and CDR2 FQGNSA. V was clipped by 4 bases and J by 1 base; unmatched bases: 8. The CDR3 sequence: CASSSSSGRRNTGELFF. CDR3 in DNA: TGTGCCAGCAGCTCATCCAGCGGGAGAAGGAACACCGGGGAGCTGTTTTTT.

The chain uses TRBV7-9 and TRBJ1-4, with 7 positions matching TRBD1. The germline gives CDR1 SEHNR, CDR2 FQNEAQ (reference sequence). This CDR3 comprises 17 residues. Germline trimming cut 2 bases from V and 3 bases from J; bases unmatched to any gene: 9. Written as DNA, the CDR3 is TGTGCCAGCAGCTTAAGGGATAGGGGGCCCTCTAATGAAAAACTGTTTTTT. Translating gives CASSLRDRGPSNEKLFF. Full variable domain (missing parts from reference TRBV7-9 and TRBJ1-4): DTGVSQNPRHKITKRGQNVTFRCDPISEHNRLYWYRQTLGQGPEFLTYFQNEAQLEKSRLLSDRFSAERPKGSFSTLEIQRTEQGDSAMYLCASSLRDRGPSNEKLFFGSGTQLSVL.

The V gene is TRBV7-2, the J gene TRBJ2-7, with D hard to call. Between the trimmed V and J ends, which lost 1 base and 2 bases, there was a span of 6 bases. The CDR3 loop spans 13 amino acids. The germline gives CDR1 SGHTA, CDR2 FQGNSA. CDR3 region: CASSLEPTYEQYF. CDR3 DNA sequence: TGTGCCAGCAGCTTAGAACCGACCTACGAGCAGTACTTC.

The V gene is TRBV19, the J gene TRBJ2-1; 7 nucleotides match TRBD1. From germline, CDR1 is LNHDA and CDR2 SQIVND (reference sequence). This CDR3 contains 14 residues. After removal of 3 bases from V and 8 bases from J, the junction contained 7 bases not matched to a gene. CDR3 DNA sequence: TGTGCCAGTAGTATGGCCTACAGGGGAGATGAGCAGTTCTTC. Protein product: CASSMAYRGDEQFF.

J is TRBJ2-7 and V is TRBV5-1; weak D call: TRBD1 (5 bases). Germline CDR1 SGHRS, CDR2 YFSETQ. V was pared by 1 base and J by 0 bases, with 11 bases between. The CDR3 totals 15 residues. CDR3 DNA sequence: TGCGCCAGCAGCTTGTTGCAGGGCAGCTCCTACGAGCAGTACTTC. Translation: CASSLLQGSSYEQYF.

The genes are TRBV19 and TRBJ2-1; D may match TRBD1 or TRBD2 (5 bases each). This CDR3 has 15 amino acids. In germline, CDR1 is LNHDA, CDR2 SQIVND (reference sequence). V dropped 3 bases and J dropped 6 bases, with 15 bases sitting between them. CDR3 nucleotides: TGTGCCAGTAGTATGGCAGGGAGTGGGGCCAATGAGCAGTTCTTC. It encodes CASSMAGSGANEQFF.

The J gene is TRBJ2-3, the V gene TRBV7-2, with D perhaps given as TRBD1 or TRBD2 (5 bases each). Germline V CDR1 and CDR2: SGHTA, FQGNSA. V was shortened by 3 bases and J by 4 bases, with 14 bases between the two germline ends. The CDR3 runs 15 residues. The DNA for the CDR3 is TGTGCCAGCAGCTTGGGCAGTATGGGACCAGATACGCAGTATTTT. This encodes CASSLGSMGPDTQYF. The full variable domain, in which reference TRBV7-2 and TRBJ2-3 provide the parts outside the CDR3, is GAGVSQSPSNKVTEKGKDVELRCDPISGHTALYWYRQSLGQGLEFLIYFQGNSAPDKSGLPSDRFSAERTGGSVSTLTIQRTQQEDSAVYLCASSLGSMGPDTQYFGPGTRLTVL.

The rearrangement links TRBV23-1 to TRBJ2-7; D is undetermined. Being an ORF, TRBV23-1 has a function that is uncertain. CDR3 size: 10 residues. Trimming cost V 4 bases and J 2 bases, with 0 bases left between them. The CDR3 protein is CASSPYEQYF. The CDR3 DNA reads TGCGCCAGCAGTCCCTACGAGCAGTACTTC.

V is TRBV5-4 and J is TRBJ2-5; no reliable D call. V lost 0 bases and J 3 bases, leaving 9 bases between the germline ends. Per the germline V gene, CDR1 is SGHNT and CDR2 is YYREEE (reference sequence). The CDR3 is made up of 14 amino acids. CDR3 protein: CASSLAGREETQYF. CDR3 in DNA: TGTGCCAGCAGCTTGGCAGGACGAGAAGAGACCCAGTACTTC.

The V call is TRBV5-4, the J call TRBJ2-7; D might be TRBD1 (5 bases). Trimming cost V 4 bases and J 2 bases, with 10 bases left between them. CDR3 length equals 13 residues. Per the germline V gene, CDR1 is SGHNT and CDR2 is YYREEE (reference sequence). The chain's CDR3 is CASSRVGAYEQYF. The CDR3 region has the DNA TGTGCCAGCAGCCGGGTAGGGGCCTACGAGCAGTACTTC.

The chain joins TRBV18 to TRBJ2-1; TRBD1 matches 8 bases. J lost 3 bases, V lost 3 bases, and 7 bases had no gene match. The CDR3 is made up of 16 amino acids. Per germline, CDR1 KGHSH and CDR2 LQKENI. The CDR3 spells CASSPHPGQVYNEQFF. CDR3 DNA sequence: TGTGCCAGCTCACCTCACCCGGGACAGGTCTACAATGAGCAGTTCTTC.

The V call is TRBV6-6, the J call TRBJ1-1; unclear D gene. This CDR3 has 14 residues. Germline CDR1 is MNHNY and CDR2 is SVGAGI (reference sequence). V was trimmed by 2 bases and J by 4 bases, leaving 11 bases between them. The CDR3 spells CASSYEPWSTEAFF. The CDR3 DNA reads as TGTGCCAGCAGTTACGAACCTTGGAGCACTGAAGCTTTCTTT.

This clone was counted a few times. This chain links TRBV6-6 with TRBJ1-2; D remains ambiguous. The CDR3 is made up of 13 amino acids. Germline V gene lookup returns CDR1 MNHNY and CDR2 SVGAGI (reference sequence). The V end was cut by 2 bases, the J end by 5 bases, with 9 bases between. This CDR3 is CASSYPQEYGYTF. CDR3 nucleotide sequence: TGTGCCAGCAGTTACCCCCAGGAGTATGGCTACACCTTC.

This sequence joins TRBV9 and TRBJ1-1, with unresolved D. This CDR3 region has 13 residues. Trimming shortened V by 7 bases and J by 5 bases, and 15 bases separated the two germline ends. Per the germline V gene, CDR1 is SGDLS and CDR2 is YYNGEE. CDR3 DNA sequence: TGTGCCAGCGGCTCGGGAGTGGGGACTGAAGCTTTCTTT. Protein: CASGSGVGTEAFF.

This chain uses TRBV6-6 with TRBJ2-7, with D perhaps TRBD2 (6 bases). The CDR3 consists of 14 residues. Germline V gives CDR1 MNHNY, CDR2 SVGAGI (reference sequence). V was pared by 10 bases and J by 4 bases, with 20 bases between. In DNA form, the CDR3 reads TGTGCCACCGGGGGAGGCACAGGAACTTACGAGCAGTACTTC. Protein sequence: CATGGGTGTYEQYF.

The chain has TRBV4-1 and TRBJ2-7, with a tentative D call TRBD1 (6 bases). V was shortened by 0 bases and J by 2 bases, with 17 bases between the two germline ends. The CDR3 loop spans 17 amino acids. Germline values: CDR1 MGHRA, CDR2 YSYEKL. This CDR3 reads CASSQDSQGPVTYEQYF. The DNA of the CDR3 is TGCGCCAGCAGCCAAGATTCCCAGGGGCCGGTTACCTACGAGCAGTACTTC.

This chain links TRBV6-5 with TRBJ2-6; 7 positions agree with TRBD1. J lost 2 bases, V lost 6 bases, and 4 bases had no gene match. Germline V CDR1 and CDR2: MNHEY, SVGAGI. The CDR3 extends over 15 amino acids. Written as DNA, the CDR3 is TGTGCCAGCAGCATTACAGGGGCTGGGGCCAACGTCCTGACTTTC. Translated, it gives CASSITGAGANVLTF.

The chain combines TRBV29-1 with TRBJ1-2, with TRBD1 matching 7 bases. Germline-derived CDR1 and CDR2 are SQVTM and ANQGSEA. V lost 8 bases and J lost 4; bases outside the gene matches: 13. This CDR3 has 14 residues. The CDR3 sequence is CSTRTGDRGYGYTF. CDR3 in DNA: TGCAGCACCCGAACAGGGGACCGTGGCTATGGCTACACCTTC. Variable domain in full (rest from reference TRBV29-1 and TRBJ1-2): SAVISQKPSRDICQRGTSLTIQCQVDSQVTMMFWYRQQPGQSLTLIATANQGSEATYESGFVIDKFPISRPNLTFSTLTVSNMSPEDSSIYLCSTRTGDRGYGYTFGSGTRLTVV.

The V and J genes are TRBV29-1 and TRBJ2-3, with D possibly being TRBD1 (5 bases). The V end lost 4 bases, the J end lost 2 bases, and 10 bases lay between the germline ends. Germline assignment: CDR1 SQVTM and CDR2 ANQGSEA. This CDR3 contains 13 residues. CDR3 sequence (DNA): TGCAGCGTTGGCTGGGGCCCCACAGATACGCAGTATTTT. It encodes CSVGWGPTDTQYF.

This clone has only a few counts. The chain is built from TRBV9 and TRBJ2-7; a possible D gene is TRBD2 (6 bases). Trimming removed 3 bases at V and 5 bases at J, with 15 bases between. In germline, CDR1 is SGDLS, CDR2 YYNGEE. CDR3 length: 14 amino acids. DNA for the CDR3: TGTGCCAGCAGCGCCGGGACTCTATTACACGAGCAGTACTTC. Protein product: CASSAGTLLHEQYF.